Below, one T cell receptor (beta chain) is given with its context. Assay used: immunoSEQ multiplex PCR; TCRdb lists only in-frame clones, some missing. Here the sample spans roughly 190,000 clones, roughly nine tenths being singletons. This sample was taken from a study of control samples from healthy donors and cancer patients. CDR1 is MNHEY and CDR2 is SVGAGI in the germline V gene. Trimming stripped 8 bases from V and 1 base from J, with 14 bases between. The CDR3 is made up of 14 amino acids. Sequencing input: blood. The rearrangement links TRBV6-5 to TRBJ1-1; possibly TRBD1 for D (5 bases). The TCR originated in a man between 25 and 39 years old in good health. The CDR3 loop is CASARGGGNTEAFF. The DNA for the CDR3 is TGTGCCAGCGCCCGGGGGGGAGGGAACACTGAAGCTTTCTTT.